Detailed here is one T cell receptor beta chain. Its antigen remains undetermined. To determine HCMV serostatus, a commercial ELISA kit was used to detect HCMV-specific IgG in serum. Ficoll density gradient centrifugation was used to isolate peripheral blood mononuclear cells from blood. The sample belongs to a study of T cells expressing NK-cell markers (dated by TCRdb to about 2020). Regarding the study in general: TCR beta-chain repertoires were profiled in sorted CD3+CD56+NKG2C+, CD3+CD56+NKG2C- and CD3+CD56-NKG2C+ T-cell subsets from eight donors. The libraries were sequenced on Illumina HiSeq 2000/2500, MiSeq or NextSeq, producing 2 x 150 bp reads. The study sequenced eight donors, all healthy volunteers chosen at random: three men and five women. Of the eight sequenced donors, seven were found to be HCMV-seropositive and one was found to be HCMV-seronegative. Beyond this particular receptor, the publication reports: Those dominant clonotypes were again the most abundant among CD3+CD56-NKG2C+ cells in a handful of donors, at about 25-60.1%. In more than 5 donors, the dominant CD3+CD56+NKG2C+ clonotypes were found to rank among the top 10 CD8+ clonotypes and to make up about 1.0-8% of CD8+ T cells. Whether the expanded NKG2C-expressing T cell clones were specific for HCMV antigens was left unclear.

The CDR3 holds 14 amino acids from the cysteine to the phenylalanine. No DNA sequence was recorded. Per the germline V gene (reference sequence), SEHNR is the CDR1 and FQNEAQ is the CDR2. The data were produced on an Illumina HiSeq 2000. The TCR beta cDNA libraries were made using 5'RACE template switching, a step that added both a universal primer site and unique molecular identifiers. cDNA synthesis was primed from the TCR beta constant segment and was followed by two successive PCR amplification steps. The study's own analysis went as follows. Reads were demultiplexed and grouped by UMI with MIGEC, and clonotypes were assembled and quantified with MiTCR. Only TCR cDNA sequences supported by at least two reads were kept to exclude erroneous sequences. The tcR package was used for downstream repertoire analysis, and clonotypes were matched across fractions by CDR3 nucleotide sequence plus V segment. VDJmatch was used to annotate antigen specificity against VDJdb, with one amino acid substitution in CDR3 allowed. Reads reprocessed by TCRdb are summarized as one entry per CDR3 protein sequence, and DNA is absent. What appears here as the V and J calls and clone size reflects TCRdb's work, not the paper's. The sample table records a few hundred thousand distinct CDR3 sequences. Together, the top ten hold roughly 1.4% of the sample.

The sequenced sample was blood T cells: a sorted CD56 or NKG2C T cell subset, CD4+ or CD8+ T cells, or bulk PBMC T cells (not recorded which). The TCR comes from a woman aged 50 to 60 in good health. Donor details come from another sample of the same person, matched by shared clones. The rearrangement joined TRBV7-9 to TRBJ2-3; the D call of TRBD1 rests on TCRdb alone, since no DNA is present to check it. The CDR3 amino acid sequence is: CASSQDTRTDTQYF.